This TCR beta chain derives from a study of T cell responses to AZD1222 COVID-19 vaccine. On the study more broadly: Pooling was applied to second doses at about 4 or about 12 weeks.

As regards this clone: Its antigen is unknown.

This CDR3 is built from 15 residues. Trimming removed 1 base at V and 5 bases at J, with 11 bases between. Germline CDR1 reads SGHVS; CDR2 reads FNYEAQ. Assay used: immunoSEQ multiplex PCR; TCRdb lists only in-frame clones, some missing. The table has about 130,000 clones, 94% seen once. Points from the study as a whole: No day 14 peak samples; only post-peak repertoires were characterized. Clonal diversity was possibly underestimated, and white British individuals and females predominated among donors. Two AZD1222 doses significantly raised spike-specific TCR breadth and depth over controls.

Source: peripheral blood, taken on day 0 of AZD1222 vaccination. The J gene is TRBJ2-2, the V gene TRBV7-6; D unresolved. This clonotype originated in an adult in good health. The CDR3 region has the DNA TGTGCCAGCAGCTTAGTAGGAGCTTGGACCGGGGAGCTGTTTTTT. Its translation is CASSLVGAWTGELFF.